The sequence of this TCR beta chain was determined in a study of blood T cell repertoires in COVID-19. Study-wide context: Donors in the United States, Italy and Spain gave samples during acute or convalescent COVID-19. T cells, B-cell-depleted T cells, or PBMCs supplied cDNA or gDNA.

This clone has a handful of counts. In the authors' workflow: It was from reference gene primer amplification that nucleated cell counts were estimated. Only in-frame clones appear in the TCRdb table, and some are missing; sequencing was by immunoSEQ multiplex PCR. V, J and clone size reflect that table, while D and trimming were determined from the DNA. Among about 180,000 clones listed, 70% to 90% were seen once. The germline V gene encodes CDR1 KGHSH and CDR2 LQKENI. J was trimmed by 3 bases and V by 5 bases; bases with no gene match: 5. This CDR3 spans 15 amino acids. This TCR came from a woman in her 30s with active or convalescent COVID-19. The sample was peripheral blood. The chain employs TRBV18 and TRBJ2-2; 8 nucleotides agree with TRBD1. CDR3 DNA sequence: TGTGCCAGCTCATCGGACAGGGCGGACACCGGGGAGCTGTTTTTT. Amino acids: CASSSDRADTGELFF. Based on the CDR3 plus reference TRBV18 and TRBJ2-2, the full variable domain is NAGVMQNPRHLVRRRGQEARLRCSPMKGHSHVYWYRQLPEEGLKFMVYLQKENIIDESGMPKERFSAEFPKEGPSILRIQQVVRGDSAAYFCASSSDRADTGELFFGEGSRLTVL.